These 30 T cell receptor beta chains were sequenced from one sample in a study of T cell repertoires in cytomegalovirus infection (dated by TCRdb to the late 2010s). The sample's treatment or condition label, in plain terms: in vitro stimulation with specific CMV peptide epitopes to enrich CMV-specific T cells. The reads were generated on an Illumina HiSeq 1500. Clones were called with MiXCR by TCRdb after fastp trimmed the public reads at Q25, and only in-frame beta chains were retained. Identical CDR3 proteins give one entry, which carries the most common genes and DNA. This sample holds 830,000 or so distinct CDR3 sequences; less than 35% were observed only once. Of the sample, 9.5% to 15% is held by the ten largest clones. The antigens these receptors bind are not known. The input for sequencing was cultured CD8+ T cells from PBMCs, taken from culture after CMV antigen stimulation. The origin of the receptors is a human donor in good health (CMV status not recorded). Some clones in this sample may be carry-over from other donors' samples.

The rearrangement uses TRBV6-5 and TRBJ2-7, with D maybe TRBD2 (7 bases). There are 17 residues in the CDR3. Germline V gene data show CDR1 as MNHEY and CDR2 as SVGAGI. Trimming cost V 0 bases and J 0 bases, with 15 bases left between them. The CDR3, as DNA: TGTGCCAGCAGTTACTCGGGGGCGGGAGAGAACTCCTACGAGCAGTACTTC. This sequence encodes CASSYSGAGENSYEQYF.

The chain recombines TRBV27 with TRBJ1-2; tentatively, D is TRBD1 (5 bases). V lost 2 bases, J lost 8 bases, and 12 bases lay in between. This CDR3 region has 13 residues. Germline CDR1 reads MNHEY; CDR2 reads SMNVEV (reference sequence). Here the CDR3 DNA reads TGTGCCAGCAGTTTAATGGGACTGTGGGGCTACACCTTC. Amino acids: CASSLMGLWGYTF.

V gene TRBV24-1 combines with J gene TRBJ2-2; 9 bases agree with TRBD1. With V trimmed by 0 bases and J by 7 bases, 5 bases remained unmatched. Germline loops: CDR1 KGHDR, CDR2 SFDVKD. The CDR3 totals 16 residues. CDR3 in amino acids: CATSDLGTGPDGELFF. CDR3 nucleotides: TGTGCCACCAGTGATTTGGGGACAGGGCCCGACGGGGAGCTGTTTTTT.

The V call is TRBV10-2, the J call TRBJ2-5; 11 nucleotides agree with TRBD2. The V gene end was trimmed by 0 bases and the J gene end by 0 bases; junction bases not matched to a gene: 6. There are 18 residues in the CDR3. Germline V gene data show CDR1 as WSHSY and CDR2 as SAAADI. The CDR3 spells CASSESPSGGMYQETQYF. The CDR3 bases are TGCGCCAGCAGTGAGTCCCCTAGCGGGGGGATGTACCAAGAGACCCAGTACTTC.

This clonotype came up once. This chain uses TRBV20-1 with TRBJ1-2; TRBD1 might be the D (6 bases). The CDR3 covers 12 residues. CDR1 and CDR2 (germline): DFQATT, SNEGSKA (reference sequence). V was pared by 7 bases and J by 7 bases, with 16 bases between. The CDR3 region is CSVRPRQAGYTF. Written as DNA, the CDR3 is TGCAGTGTCCGCCCTCGACAGGCTGGCTACACCTTC.

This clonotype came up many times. In nucleotides, the CDR3 is TGCGCCAGCAGCACTTTTTTCCTTTACCGTACTGGGGCCAACGTCCTGACTTTC. Translated: CASSTFFLYRTGANVLTF. The chain has TRBV5-1 and TRBJ2-6; D remains ambiguous. Germline V gene sequence: CDR1 SGHRS, CDR2 YFSETQ. CDR3 length: 18 residues. Trimming stripped 4 bases from V and 2 bases from J, with 19 bases between.

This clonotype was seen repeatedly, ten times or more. CDR3: CASSSTSKWDTQYF. CDR3 coding DNA: TGTGCCAGCAGCTCTACTAGCAAGTGGGATACGCAGTATTTT. The chain combines TRBV7-6 with TRBJ2-3; TRBD2 is a possible D gene (6 bases). The CDR3 runs 14 residues. V lost 4 bases to trimming and J lost 6 bases, with 14 bases between them. The germline CDR1 and CDR2 sequences are SGHVS and FNYEAQ.

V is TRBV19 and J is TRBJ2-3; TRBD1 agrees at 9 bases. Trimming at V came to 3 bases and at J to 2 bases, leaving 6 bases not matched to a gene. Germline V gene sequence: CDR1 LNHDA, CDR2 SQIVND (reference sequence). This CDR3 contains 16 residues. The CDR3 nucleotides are TGTGCCAGTAGTATGGAACAGGGGGCCCCCACAGATACGCAGTATTTT. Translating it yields CASSMEQGAPTDTQYF.

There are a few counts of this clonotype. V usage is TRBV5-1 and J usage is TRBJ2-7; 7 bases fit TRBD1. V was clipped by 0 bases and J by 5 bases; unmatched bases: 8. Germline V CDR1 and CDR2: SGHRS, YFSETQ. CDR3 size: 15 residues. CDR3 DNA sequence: TGCGCCAGCAGCTTGGAGACAGGGAGACTCCACGAGCAGTACTTC. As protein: CASSLETGRLHEQYF.

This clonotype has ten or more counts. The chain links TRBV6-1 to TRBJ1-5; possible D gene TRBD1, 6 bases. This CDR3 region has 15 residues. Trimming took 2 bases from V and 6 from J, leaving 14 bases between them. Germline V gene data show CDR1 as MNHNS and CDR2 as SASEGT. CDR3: CASSESLGRGQPQHF. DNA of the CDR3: TGTGCCAGCAGTGAAAGCTTGGGCAGGGGTCAGCCCCAGCATTTT.

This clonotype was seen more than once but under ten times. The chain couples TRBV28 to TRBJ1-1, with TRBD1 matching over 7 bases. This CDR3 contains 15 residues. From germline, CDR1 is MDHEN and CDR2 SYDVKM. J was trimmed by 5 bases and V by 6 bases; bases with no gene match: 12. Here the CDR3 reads CASSPSRGGRTEAFF. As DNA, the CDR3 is TGTGCCAGCAGCCCGAGCAGGGGGGGAAGGACTGAAGCTTTCTTT.

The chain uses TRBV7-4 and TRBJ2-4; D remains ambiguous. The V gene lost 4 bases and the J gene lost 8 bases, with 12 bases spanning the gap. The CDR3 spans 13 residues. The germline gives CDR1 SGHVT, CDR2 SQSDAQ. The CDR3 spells CASSSTPTYIQYF. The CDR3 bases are TGTGCCAGCAGCTCCACCCCCACGTACATTCAGTACTTC.

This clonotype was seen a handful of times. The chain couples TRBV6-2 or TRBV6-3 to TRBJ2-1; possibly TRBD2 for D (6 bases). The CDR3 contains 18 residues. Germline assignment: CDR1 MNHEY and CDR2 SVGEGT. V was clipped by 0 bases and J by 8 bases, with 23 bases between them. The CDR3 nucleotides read TGTGCCAGCAGTTACTCGATTGTGCGGGACCCCTTGCTCTATGAGCAGTTCTTC. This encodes CASSYSIVRDPLLYEQFF.

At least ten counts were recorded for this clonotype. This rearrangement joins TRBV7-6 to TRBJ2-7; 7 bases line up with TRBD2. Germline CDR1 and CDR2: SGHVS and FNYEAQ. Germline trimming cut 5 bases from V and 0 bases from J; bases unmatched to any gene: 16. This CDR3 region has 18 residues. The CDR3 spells CASSRRLPTSELSYEQYF. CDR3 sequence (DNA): TGTGCCAGCAGCCGCCGCTTGCCCACTAGCGAACTCTCCTACGAGCAGTACTTC.

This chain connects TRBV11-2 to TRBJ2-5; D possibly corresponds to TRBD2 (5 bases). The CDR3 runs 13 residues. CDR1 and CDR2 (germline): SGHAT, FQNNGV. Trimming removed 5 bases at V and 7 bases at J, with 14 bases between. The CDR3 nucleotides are TGTGCCAGCAGCCGCCGGACTCCGGGGACCCAGTACTTC. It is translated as CASSRRTPGTQYF.

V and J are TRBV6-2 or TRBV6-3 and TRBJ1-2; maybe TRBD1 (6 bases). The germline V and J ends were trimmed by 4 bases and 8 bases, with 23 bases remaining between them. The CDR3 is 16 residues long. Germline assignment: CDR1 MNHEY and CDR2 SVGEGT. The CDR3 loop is CASSSHRAYRVDGYTF. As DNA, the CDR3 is TGTGCCAGCAGTTCACACCGTGCGTACAGGGTAGACGGCTACACCTTC.

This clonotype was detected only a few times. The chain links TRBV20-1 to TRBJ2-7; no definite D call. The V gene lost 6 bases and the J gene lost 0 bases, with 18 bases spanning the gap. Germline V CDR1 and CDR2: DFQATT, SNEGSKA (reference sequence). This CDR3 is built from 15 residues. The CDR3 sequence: CSASGALSSSYEQYF. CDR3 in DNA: TGCAGTGCCTCCGGCGCACTCTCGAGCTCCTACGAGCAGTACTTC.

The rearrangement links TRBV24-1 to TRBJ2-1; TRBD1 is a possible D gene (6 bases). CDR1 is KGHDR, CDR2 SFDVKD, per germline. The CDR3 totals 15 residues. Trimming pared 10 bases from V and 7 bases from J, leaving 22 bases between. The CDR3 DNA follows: TGTGCCACTTCTCTAACAGGGTATTTGTGGAATGAGCAGTTCTTC. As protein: CATSLTGYLWNEQFF.

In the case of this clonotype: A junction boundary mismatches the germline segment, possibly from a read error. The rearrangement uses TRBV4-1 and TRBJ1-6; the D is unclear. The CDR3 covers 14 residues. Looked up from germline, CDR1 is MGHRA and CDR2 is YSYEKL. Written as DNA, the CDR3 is TGCGCCAGCAACCAAGATCTGATCAATTCACCCCTCCACTTT. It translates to CASNQDLINSPLHF.

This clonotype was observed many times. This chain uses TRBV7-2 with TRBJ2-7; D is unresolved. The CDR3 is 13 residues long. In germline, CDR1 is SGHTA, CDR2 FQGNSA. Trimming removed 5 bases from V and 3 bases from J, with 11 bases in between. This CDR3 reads CASSPGRIYEQYV. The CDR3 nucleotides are TGTGCCAGCAGCCCCGGACGCATCTACGAGCAGTACGTC.

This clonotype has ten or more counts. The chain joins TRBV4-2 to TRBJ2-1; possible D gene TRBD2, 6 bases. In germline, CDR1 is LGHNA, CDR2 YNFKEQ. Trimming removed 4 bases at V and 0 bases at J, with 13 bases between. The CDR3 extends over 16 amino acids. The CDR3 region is CASSRGTGSSYNEQFF. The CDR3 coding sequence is TGTGCCAGCAGCCGAGGGACCGGGAGCTCCTACAATGAGCAGTTCTTC.

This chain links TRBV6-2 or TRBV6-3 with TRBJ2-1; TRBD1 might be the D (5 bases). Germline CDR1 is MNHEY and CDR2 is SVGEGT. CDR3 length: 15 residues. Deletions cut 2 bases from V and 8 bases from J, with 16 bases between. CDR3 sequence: CASSYQDRKWDEQFF. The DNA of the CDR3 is TGTGCCAGCAGTTACCAAGACAGAAAATGGGATGAGCAGTTCTTC.

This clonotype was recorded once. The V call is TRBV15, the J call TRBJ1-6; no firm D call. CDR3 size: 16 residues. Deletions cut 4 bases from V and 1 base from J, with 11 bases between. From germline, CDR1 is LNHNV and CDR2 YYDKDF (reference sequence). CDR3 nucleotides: TGTGCCACCAGCATAGGGTTACTTTCCTATAATTCACCCCTCCACTTT. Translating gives CATSIGLLSYNSPLHF.

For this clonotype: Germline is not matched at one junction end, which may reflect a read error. The CDR3 sequence is CASSLGSGTGVFAGELFF. Written as DNA, the CDR3 is TGTGCCAGTAGTTTGGGCTCCGGGACAGGGGTCTTCGCCGGGGAGCTGTTTTTT. V usage is TRBV6-5 and J usage is TRBJ2-2; the match to TRBD1 covers 10 bases. CDR1 MNHEY and CDR2 SVGAGI come from the germline V gene. The CDR3 is 18 residues long.

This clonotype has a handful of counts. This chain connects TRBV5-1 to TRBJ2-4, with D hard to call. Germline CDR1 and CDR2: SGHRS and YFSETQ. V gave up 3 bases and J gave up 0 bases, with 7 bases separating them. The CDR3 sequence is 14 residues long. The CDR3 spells CASSSTLAKNIQYF. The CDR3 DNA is TGCGCCAGCAGCTCTACCTTAGCCAAAAACATTCAGTACTTC.

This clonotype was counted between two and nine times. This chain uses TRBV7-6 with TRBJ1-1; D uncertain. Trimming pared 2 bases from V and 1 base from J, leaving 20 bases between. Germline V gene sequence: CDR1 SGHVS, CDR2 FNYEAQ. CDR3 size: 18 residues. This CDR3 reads CASSLRPAAQGENTEAFF. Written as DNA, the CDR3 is TGTGCCAGCAGCTTAAGGCCGGCAGCACAAGGAGAGAACACTGAAGCTTTCTTT. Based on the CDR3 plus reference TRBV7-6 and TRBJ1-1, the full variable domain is GAGVSQSPRYKVTKRGQDVALRCDPISGHVSLYWYRQALGQGPEFLTYFNYEAQQDKSGLPNDRFSAERPEGSISTLTIQRTEQRDSAMYRCASSLRPAAQGENTEAFFGQGTRLTVV.

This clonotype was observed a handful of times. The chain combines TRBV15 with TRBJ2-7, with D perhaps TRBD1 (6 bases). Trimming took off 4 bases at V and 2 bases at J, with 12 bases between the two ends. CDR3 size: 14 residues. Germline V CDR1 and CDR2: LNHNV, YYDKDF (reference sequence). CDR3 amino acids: CATSTARGPYEQYV. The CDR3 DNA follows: TGTGCCACCAGCACAGCCAGGGGACCCTACGAGCAGTACGTC.

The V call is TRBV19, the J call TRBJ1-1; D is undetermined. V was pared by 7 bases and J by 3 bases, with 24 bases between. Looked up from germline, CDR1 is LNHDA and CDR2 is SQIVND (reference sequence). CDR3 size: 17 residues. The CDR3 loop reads CASTKTRWHRQDTEAFF. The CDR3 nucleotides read TGTGCCAGTACCAAAACTAGGTGGCATCGGCAGGACACTGAAGCTTTCTTT.

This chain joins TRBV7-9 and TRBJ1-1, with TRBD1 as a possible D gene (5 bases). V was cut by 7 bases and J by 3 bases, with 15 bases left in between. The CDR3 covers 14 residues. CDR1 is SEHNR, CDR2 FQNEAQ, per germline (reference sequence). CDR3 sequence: CASIPPRRDTEAFF. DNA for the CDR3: TGTGCCAGCATCCCACCCCGCAGGGACACTGAAGCTTTCTTT.

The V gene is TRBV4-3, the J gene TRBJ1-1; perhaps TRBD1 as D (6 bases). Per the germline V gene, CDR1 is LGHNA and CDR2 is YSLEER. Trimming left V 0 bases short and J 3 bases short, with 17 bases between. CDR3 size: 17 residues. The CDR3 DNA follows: TGCGCCAGCAGCCAAGAGGTCGGTGGGGGCCGGGACACTGAAGCTTTCTTT. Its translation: CASSQEVGGGRDTEAFF.